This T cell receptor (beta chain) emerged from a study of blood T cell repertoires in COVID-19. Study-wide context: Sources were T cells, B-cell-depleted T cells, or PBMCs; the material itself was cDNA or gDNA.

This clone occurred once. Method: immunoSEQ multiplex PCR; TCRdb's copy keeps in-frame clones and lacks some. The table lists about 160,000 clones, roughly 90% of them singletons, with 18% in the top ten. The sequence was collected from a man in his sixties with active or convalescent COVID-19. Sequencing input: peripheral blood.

The CDR3 DNA reads as TGTGCCAGCAGTTCCATGTTCGGTAATGAAAAACTGTTTTTT. Its protein is CASSSMFGNEKLFF. The rearrangement joins TRBV6-5 to TRBJ1-4; D uncertain. The CDR3 covers 14 residues. Trimming shortened V by 4 bases and J by 4 bases, and 10 bases separated the two germline ends. Germline values: CDR1 MNHEY, CDR2 SVGAGI.